The 7 T cell receptor beta chains below come from one sample, sequenced in a study of blood T cells in healthy people across ages. The authors ran a second PCR of roughly 6 to 12 cycles using a sample-barcoded 5' primer and a J-beta primer mix. TCRdb fed the 5' RACE reads into MiXCR, producing one record per CDR3 protein. The sample has around 870,000 distinct CDR3 sequences, more than 25% seen once. The sequencing sample was made of blood. Receptors were obtained from a woman older than 75 in good health.

The chain uses TRBV7-9 and TRBJ1-1; D might be TRBD1 (6 bases). CDR3 length equals 15 residues. V was pared by 4 bases and J by 3 bases, with 15 bases between. CDR1 and CDR2 (germline): SEHNR, FQNEAQ (reference sequence). The CDR3 region has the DNA TGTGCCAGCAGCTCCCCGCAGGGGATCGACACTGAAGCTTTCTTT. This sequence encodes CASSSPQGIDTEAFF.

This clonotype was seen ten or more times. J is TRBJ1-2 and V is TRBV2, with 9 positions matching TRBD1. Losses at the gene ends were 9 bases for V and 7 bases for J; bases not matched to a gene: 6. The CDR3 runs to 12 residues. In germline, CDR1 is SNHLY, CDR2 FYNNEI. Written as DNA, the CDR3 is TGTGCCAGTACCCGGGACAGGGCTGGCTACACCTTC. This gives the protein CASTRDRAGYTF.

This clonotype was observed at least ten times. The junction and the germline gene differ at one end; a read error may be behind it. V usage is TRBV29-1 and J usage is TRBJ1-4, with TRBD1 matching over 8 bases. Germline V gene sequence: CDR1 SQVTM, CDR2 ANQGSEA. The CDR3 runs to 15 residues. The CDR3 coding sequence is TGCAGCGTTCAAGACAGGGGATCGACTAATGAAAAACTGTTTTTT. Residues: CSVQDRGSTNEKLFF.

This clonotype showed up many times. V usage is TRBV4-3 and J usage is TRBJ2-5; D may be TRBD1 or TRBD2 (6 bases each). Trimming shortened V by 0 bases and J by 5 bases, and 13 bases separated the two germline ends. CDR3 length: 15 amino acids. CDR1 is LGHNA, CDR2 YSLEER, per germline. DNA of the CDR3: TGCGCCAGCAGCCAAGATTCGGGGGCGCGGGAGACCCAGTACTTC. The encoded protein is CASSQDSGARETQYF.

The chain has TRBV20-1 and TRBJ2-7, with D hard to call. Germline V gene lookup returns CDR1 DFQATT and CDR2 SNEGSKA (reference sequence). The CDR3 has 13 amino acids. CDR3 sequence reads: CSVSGLKNYEQYF. CDR3 in DNA: TGCAGCGTTTCCGGCCTGAAAAACTACGAGCAGTACTTC.

Many counts were recorded for this clonotype. The genes are TRBV11-2 and TRBJ2-1, with TRBD2 matching 8 bases. The CDR3 is 16 amino acids. The germline gives CDR1 SGHAT, CDR2 FQNNGV. V lost 6 bases and J lost 3; bases outside the gene matches: 10. CDR3 sequence: CASSPPGTRRYNEQFF. The CDR3 coding sequence is TGTGCCAGCAGTCCCCCGGGGACTAGGCGCTACAATGAGCAGTTCTTC.

The sample holds many counts of this clonotype. The chain recombines TRBV11-2 with TRBJ2-1, with 13 bases matching TRBD2. There are 15 residues in the CDR3. Germline CDR1 is SGHAT and CDR2 is FQNNGV. V lost 5 bases, J lost 10 bases, and 8 bases stayed unmatched. Here the CDR3 reads CASSPTSGGALEQFF. Written as DNA, the CDR3 is TGTGCCAGCAGCCCAACTAGCGGGGGGGCGTTGGAGCAGTTCTTC.